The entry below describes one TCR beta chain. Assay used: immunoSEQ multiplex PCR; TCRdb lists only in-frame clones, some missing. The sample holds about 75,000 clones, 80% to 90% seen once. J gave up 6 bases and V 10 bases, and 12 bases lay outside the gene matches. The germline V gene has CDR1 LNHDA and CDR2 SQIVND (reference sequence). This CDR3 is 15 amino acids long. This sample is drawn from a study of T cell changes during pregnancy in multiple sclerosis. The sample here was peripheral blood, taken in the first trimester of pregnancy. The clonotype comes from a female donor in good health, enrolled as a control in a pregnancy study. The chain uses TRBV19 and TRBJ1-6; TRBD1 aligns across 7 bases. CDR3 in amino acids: CATSGQTRPNSPLHF. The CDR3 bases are TGTGCCACTTCGGGACAGACAAGGCCTAATTCACCCCTCCACTTT.